Shown below are 27 T cell receptor beta chains from a single sample sequenced in a study of cytomegalovirus exposure and HLA in healthy donors. The primer mix had 60 Vbeta and 13 Jbeta primers. The protocol was immunoSEQ multiplex PCR, while the TCRdb copy is restricted to in-frame clones and leaves out a portion. The data contain 150,000 or so clones, approximately 84% of them seen just once; the ten biggest clones take up 3% to 3.5%. Sequencing used PBMCs. These receptors came from a woman aged 45-59 years in good health and CMV-seropositive.

V gene TRBV6-6 combines with J gene TRBJ1-1; weak D call: TRBD1 (6 bases). The CDR3 spans 14 residues. V shed 5 bases and J shed 3 bases, with 13 bases lying between them. Per the germline V gene, CDR1 is MNHNY and CDR2 is SVGAGI (reference sequence). The DNA of the CDR3 is TGTGCCAGCAGTGGTGGGGGCTCGTACACTGAAGCTTTCTTT. Encoded protein: CASSGGGSYTEAFF.

The rearrangement links TRBV10-3 to TRBJ1-2, with TRBD1 identical over 8 bases. The CDR3 runs to 16 residues. Germline CDR1 and CDR2: ENHRY and SYGVKD. Trimming took 5 bases from V and 2 from J; bases not matched to a gene: 10. The CDR3 DNA follows: TGTGCCATCAGTCGAGGACAGGGAGCGAGAAACTATGGCTACACCTTC. This sequence encodes CAISRGQGARNYGYTF.

This clone was found a few times. V gene TRBV27 combines with J gene TRBJ2-1; 9 bases are a match to TRBD2. Germline CDR1 MNHEY, CDR2 SMNVEV (reference sequence). This CDR3 region has 13 residues. V trimming: 7 bases; J trimming: 14 bases; junction bases outside the gene matches: 12. The CDR3 sequence is CASTSGLAGDKFF. The DNA for the CDR3 is TGTGCCAGCACCTCGGGGTTAGCGGGAGATAAGTTCTTC.

V gene TRBV5-5 combines with J gene TRBJ1-1; D ambiguous. The V and J ends lost 2 bases and 2 bases respectively, with 10 bases between them. Germline V CDR1 and CDR2: SGHKS, YYEKEE (reference sequence). CDR3 length equals 14 residues. The CDR3 here is CASSLITPNTEAFF. In DNA, the CDR3 is TGTGCCAGCAGCTTAATAACACCAAACACTGAAGCTTTCTTT.

The table lists this clone with a count of one. This chain connects TRBV6-5 to TRBJ2-7, with D possibly matching TRBD1 (6 bases). Trimming removed 2 bases from V and 1 base from J, with 15 bases in between. CDR1 is MNHEY and CDR2 is SVGAGI in the germline V gene. The CDR3 has 16 amino acids. Here the CDR3 reads CASSYPSLGGSYEQYF. The CDR3 DNA sequence: TGTGCCAGCAGTTACCCCTCCTTAGGGGGATCCTACGAGCAGTACTTC.

The V gene is TRBV4-2, the J gene TRBJ2-7, with D possibly being TRBD2 (6 bases). In germline, CDR1 is LGHNA, CDR2 YNFKEQ. This CDR3 is built from 14 residues. V lost 1 base and J 1 base, leaving 8 bases between the germline ends. CDR3 in amino acids: CASSQGSGSYEQYF. The CDR3 nucleotides read TGTGCCAGCAGCCAAGGTAGCGGTTCCTACGAGCAGTACTTC.

The chain combines TRBV29-1 with TRBJ2-3; D possibly corresponds to TRBD1 (6 bases). V was pared by 3 bases and J by 3 bases, with 19 bases between. The germline V gene has CDR1 SQVTM and CDR2 ANQGSEA. The CDR3 covers 16 residues. DNA of the CDR3: TGCAGCGTTGACCCATCAGGGGTCCATGGAACAGATACGCAGTATTTT. This encodes CSVDPSGVHGTDTQYF.

The rearrangement links TRBV4-3 to TRBJ2-2, with D possibly TRBD1 on 6 matching bases. Per germline, CDR1 LGHNA and CDR2 YSLEER. This CDR3 region has 17 residues. With 0 bases removed from V and 6 bases from J, the gap between germline ends came to 17 bases. The CDR3 bases are TGCGCCAGCAGCCAAGATCTTGGGGGCGCACGCGCCGGGGAGCTGTTTTTT. Translated: CASSQDLGGARAGELFF.

This rearrangement joins TRBV6-5 to TRBJ1-4; no definite D call. The germline V gene has CDR1 MNHEY and CDR2 SVGAGI. This CDR3 comprises 15 residues. The ends were cut back, 0 bases at V and 6 bases at J, with 11 bases in the middle. The CDR3 protein is CASSYSIGLDEKLFF. Here the CDR3 DNA reads TGTGCCAGCAGTTACTCGATCGGGTTGGATGAAAAACTGTTTTTT.

This chain links TRBV19 with TRBJ2-5, with TRBD1 matching 9 bases. The DNA end is more similar to TRBJ2-7, so the J call may be wrong. Germline loops: CDR1 LNHDA, CDR2 SQIVND (reference sequence). The CDR3 is made up of 15 amino acids. In nucleotides, the CDR3 is TGTGCCAGTTCATGGGACGGGACAGGGAAATACGAGCAGTACTTC. Translation: CASSWDGTGKYEQYF.

The V gene is TRBV4-3, the J gene TRBJ1-1; D is possibly TRBD1 (5 bases). With 5 bases removed from V and 5 bases from J, the gap between germline ends came to 18 bases. The CDR3 extends over 15 amino acids. The germline gives CDR1 LGHNA, CDR2 YSLEER. This CDR3 is CASSSLRGSATEAFF. The CDR3 DNA is TGCGCCAGCAGCTCACTCCGGGGGAGTGCGACTGAAGCTTTCTTT.

V and J are TRBV14 and TRBJ2-7; TRBD1 matches at 11 bases. Germline V gene data show CDR1 as SGHDN and CDR2 as FVKESK. The CDR3 totals 13 residues. V was pared by 4 bases and J by 5 bases, with 1 base of the junction left unmatched. CDR3 sequence reads: CASSRGQGDEQYF. The CDR3 DNA is TGTGCCAGCAGCCGGGGACAGGGGGACGAGCAGTACTTC.

This clone has a handful of counts. This chain connects TRBV9 to TRBJ2-1, with 9 bases that match TRBD1. This CDR3 comprises 15 residues. Looked up from germline, CDR1 is SGDLS and CDR2 is YYNGEE. J gave up 1 base and V 3 bases, and 2 bases lay outside the gene matches. In DNA, the CDR3 is TGTGCCAGCAGCGCCGGGACAGGGTCCTACAATGAGCAGTTCTTC. Protein sequence: CASSAGTGSYNEQFF.

This clone was seen only a few times. This chain uses TRBV5-4 with TRBJ2-7; TRBD2 matches at 11 bases. V was clipped by 2 bases and J by 6 bases; unmatched bases: 10. The CDR3 covers 16 residues. Germline V gene lookup returns CDR1 SGHNT and CDR2 YYREEE (reference sequence). The CDR3 here is CASSLPSPGLAVEQYF. The CDR3 nucleotides read TGTGCCAGCAGCTTACCCTCACCGGGACTAGCGGTCGAGCAGTACTTC. Variable domain in full (rest from reference TRBV5-4 and TRBJ2-7): ETGVTQSPTHLIKTRGQQVTLRCSSQSGHNTVSWYQQALGQGPQFIFQYYREEENGRGNFPPRFSGLQFPNYSSELNVNALELDDSALYLCASSLPSPGLAVEQYFGPGTRLTVT.

The J gene is TRBJ2-1, the V gene TRBV23-1; the match to TRBD1 covers 7 bases. TRBV23-1 falls under the ORF class, with uncertain function. J gave up 3 bases and V 3 bases, and 8 bases lay outside the gene matches. The length of the CDR3 is 16 residues. The DNA for the CDR3 is TGCGCCAGCAGTCAGGATAGGGGGCAACGCTACAATGAGCAGTTCTTC. Protein product: CASSQDRGQRYNEQFF.

This rearrangement joins TRBV7-2 to TRBJ2-7; no definite D call. This CDR3 has 13 amino acids. Between the trimmed V and J ends, which lost 1 base and 4 bases, there was a span of 8 bases. Germline loops: CDR1 SGHTA, CDR2 FQGNSA. CDR3 in amino acids: CASSLVSSYEQYF. DNA of the CDR3: TGTGCCAGCAGCTTAGTTTCCTCTTACGAGCAGTACTTC. Drawing the rest from reference TRBV7-2 and TRBJ2-7, the complete variable domain is GAGVSQSPSNKVTEKGKDVELRCDPISGHTALYWYRQSLGQGLEFLIYFQGNSAPDKSGLPSDRFSAERTGGSVSTLTIQRTQQEDSAVYLCASSLVSSYEQYFGPGTRLTVT.

This clone was picked up a small number of times. The chain joins TRBV7-2 to TRBJ2-7; D perhaps matches TRBD1 (5 bases). Trimming stripped 1 base from V and 3 bases from J, with 16 bases between. The germline V gene has CDR1 SGHTA and CDR2 FQGNSA. This CDR3 comprises 16 residues. CDR3 DNA sequence: TGTGCCAGCAGCTTAGTTGCAGGGTCCACCCTCTACGAGCAGTACTTC. Its translation: CASSLVAGSTLYEQYF.

V usage is TRBV6-5 and J usage is TRBJ2-7; possible D gene TRBD1, 6 bases. The germline V gene has CDR1 MNHEY and CDR2 SVGAGI. There are 15 residues in the CDR3. Between the trimmed V and J ends, which lost 4 bases and 4 bases, there was a span of 17 bases. This CDR3 reads CASSFAVGAYYEQYF. The CDR3 region has the DNA TGTGCCAGCAGTTTCGCGGTGGGGGCGTATTACGAGCAGTACTTC.

V gene TRBV7-9 combines with J gene TRBJ1-2, with a tentative D call TRBD1 (6 bases). V was clipped by 4 bases and J by 5 bases, with 23 bases between them. The germline gives CDR1 SEHNR, CDR2 FQNEAQ (reference sequence). The CDR3 runs 17 residues. The CDR3 sequence is CASSSPMGAPSNYGYTF. As DNA, the CDR3 is TGTGCCAGCAGCTCCCCTATGGGGGCCCCCAGTAATTATGGCTACACCTTC.

Only a few counts were recorded for this clone. The J gene is TRBJ2-1, the V gene TRBV5-4; D possibly corresponds to TRBD2 (6 bases). The CDR3 runs 15 residues. Trimming shortened V by 0 bases and J by 2 bases, and 9 bases separated the two germline ends. Germline V gene data show CDR1 as SGHNT and CDR2 as YYREEE (reference sequence). CDR3 coding DNA: TGTGCCAGCAGCTTGGACGCGGGACCCTACAATGAGCAGTTCTTC. Protein product: CASSLDAGPYNEQFF.

This clone was detected only once. The rearrangement links TRBV11-2 to TRBJ2-1; 11 bases map to TRBD2. With 0 bases clipped from V and 10 bases from J, the junction kept 5 bases outside the gene matches. Germline V gives CDR1 SGHAT, CDR2 FQNNGV. The CDR3 has 15 amino acids. CDR3 in amino acids: CASSLELAGGGEQFF. CDR3 coding DNA: TGTGCCAGCAGCTTAGAGCTAGCGGGAGGTGGGGAGCAGTTCTTC.

The chain uses TRBV19 and TRBJ1-1, with D uncertain. The V gene's germline CDR1 is LNHDA and CDR2 SQIVND (reference sequence). Trimming shortened V by 3 bases and J by 1 base, and 12 bases separated the two germline ends. The length of the CDR3 is 15 residues. CDR3 sequence (DNA): TGTGCCAGTAGTATTCAGGCTGCAGCGAACACTGAAGCTTTCTTT. It is translated as CASSIQAAANTEAFF. Using reference TRBV19 and TRBJ1-1 for the parts outside the CDR3, the full variable domain is DGGITQSPKYLFRKEGQNVTLSCEQNLNHDAMYWYRQDPGQGLRLIYYSQIVNDFQKGDIAEGYSVSREKKESFPLTVTSAQKNPTAFYLCASSIQAAANTEAFFGQGTRLTVV.

The V and J genes are TRBV5-4 and TRBJ1-1; D unclear. V was trimmed by 0 bases and J by 4 bases, leaving 7 bases between them. Germline V gene sequence: CDR1 SGHNT, CDR2 YYREEE (reference sequence). The CDR3 runs 13 residues. The DNA of the CDR3 is TGTGCCAGCAGCTTGGAAGGGAGCACTGAAGCTTTCTTT. Translation gives CASSLEGSTEAFF.

The chain couples TRBV30 to TRBJ1-1; D not resolved. The germline gives CDR1 GTSNPN, CDR2 SVGIG (reference sequence). Trimming took 5 bases from V and 5 from J, leaving 18 bases between them. This CDR3 is 14 amino acids long. CDR3 amino acids: CAWGVASLGTEAFF. The CDR3 DNA is TGTGCCTGGGGAGTGGCCTCACTAGGGACTGAAGCTTTCTTT.

The chain uses TRBV29-1 and TRBJ2-5, with 10 bases matching TRBD1. Germline lookup yields CDR1 SQVTM and CDR2 ANQGSEA. Trimming took 3 bases from V and 1 from J; bases not matched to a gene: 8. This CDR3 is built from 16 residues. In nucleotides, the CDR3 is TGCAGCGTTGAGGACCGGGACAGGGGACTCCAAGAGACCCAGTACTTC. Its translation is CSVEDRDRGLQETQYF.

The J gene is TRBJ1-5, the V gene TRBV5-1; D is unresolved. Trimming removed 0 bases at V and 4 bases at J, with 8 bases between. CDR1 and CDR2 from the germline V gene are SGHRS and YFSETQ. The CDR3 consists of 14 residues. The CDR3 protein is CASSLGVENQPQHF. In DNA form, the CDR3 reads TGCGCCAGCAGCTTGGGTGTAGAGAATCAGCCCCAGCATTTT.

The rearrangement uses TRBV4-3 and TRBJ2-1, with 13 bases matching TRBD2. Trimming at V came to 3 bases and at J to 2 bases, leaving 4 bases not matched to a gene. The CDR3 is made up of 17 amino acids. Germline CDR1 LGHNA, CDR2 YSLEER. The CDR3 DNA reads TGCGCCAGCAGCCACCTACTAGCGGGAGGGACCTACAATGAGCAGTTCTTC. The encoded protein is CASSHLLAGGTYNEQFF.